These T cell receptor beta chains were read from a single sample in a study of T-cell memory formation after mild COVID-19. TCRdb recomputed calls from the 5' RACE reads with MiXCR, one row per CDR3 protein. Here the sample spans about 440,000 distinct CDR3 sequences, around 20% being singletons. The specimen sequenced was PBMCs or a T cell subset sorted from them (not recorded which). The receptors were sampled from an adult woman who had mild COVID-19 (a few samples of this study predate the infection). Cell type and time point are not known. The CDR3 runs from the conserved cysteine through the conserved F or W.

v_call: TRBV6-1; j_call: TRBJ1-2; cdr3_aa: CASSGEGTDYGYTF
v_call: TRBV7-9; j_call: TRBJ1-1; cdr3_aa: CATEISPLTEAFF
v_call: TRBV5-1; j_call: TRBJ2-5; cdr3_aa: CASSTGTGGETQYF
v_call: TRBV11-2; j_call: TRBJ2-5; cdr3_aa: CASSLDTFGDIRLLETQYF
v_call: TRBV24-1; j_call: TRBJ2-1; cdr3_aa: CASGGKSSYNEQFF
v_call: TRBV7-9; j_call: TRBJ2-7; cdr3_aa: CAGRRDSSYEQYF
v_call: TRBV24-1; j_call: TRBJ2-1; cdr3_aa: CATSDRTALGRAYNEQFF
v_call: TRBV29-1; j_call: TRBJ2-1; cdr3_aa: CSVDLRGAGKQFF
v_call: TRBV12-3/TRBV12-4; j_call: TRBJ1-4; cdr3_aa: CASSPIGRGWGDEKLFF
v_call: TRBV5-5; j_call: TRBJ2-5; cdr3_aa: CASSLRTSGSGTQETQYF
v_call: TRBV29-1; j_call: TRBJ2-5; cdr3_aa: CSVEDSGGSKETQYF
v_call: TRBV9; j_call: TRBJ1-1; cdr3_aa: CASRGQGSASEAFF
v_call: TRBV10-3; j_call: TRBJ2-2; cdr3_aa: CAIRGRGQDTGELFF
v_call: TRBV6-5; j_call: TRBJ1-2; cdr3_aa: CASSINGQGGGYTF
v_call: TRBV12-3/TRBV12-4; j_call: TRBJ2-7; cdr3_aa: CASSPPLTSSNYEQYF
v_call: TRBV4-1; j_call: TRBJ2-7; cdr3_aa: CASRLTDRGGSPYEQYF
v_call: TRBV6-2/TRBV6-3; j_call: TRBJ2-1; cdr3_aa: CASSRGTSGVGEQFF
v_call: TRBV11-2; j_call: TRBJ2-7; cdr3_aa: CASSLEAGPAEQYF
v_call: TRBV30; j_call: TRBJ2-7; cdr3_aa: CAWSPAGDYEQYF
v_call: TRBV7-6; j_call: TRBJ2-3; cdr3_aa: CASSLELGLSTDTQYF
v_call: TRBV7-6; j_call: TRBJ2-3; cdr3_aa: CASSLEGDRGSDTQYF
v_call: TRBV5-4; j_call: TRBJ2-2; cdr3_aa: CASSFGGAGTGELFF
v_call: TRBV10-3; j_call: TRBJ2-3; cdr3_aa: CAISESVATDTQYF
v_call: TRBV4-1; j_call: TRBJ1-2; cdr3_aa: CASSQTGTVDYGYTF
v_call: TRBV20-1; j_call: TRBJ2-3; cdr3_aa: CSASPATNTDTQYF
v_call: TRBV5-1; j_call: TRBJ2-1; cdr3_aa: CASSFGELANNEQFF
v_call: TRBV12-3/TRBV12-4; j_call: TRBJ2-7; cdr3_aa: CASTAGGATYEQYF
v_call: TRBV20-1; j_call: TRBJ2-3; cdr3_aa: CSVPVKFDPDTQYF
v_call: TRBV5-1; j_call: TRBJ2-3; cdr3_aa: CASSLEGELAGGEHTDTQYF
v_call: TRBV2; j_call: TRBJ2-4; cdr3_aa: CASSEPGAKNIQYF
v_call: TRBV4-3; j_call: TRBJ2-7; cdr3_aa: CASSQDWPSEYYEQYF
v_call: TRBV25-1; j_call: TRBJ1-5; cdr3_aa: CASSKLDGDSNQPQHF
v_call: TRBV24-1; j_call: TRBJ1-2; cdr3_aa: CATSDFRGYGYTF
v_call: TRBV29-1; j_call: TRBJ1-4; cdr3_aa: CSVEIQGREKLFF
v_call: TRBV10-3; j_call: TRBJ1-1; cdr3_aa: CAIRSTQGFRTEAFF
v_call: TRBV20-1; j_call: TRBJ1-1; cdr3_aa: CSARRNTEAFF
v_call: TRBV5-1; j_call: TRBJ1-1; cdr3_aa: CASSLGPPDEAFF
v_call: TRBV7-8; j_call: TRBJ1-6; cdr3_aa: CASSLESSYNSPLHF
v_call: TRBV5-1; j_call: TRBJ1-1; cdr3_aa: CASSGWTVNTEAFF
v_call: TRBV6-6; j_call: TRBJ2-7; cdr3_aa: CASSGTAYEQYF
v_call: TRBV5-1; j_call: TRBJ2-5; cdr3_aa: CASSSGTAQETQYF
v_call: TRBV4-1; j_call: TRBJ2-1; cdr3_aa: CASSQPRTKTYNEQFF
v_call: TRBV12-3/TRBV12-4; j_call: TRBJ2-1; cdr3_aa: CASSLEQLLGQFF
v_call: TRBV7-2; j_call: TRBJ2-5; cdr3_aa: CASSLAAGGGETQYF
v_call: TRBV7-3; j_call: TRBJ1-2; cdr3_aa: CASSRGRNYGYTF
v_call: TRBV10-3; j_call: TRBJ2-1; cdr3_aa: CAISEPGSGYNEQFF
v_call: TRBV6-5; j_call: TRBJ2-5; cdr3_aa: CASSYSIRGEETQYF
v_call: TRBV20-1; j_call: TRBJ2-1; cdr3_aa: CSAFSGGNNNEQFF